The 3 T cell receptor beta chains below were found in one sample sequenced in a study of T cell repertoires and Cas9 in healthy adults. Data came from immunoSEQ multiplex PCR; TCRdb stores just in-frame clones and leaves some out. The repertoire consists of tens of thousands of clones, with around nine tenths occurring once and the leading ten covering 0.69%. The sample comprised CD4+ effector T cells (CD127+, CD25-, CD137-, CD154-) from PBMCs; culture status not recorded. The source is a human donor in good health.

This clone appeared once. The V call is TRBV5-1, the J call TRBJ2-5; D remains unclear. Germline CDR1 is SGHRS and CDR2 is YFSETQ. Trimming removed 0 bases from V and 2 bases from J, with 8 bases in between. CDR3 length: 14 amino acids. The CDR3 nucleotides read TGCGCCAGCAGCTTGGCCGGAGTTCAAGAGACCCAGTACTTC. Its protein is CASSLAGVQETQYF.

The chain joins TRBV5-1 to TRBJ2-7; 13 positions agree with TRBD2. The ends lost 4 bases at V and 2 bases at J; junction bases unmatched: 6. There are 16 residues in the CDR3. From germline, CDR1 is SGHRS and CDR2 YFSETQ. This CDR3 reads CASSQTTSGGAYEQYF. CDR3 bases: TGCGCCAGCAGCCAGACAACTAGCGGGGGGGCCTACGAGCAGTACTTC.

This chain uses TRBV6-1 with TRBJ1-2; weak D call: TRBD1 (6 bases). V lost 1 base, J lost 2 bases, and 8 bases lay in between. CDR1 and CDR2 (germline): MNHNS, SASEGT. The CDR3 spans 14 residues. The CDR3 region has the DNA TGTGCCAGCAGTGAAGTGGACAGAAACTATGGCTACACCTTC. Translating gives CASSEVDRNYGYTF.